Here is one T cell receptor (beta chain) with its context. The target antigen is unknown. This entry belongs to a study of cytomegalovirus exposure and HLA in healthy donors. PCR was performed using 60 Vbeta and 13 Jbeta primers. The protocol was immunoSEQ multiplex PCR, while the TCRdb copy is restricted to in-frame clones and leaves out a portion. The sample consists of some 160,000 clones, 77% of them appearing once. Study observations and caveats: Donors belonging to an Asian-associated ancestry cluster reportedly showed fewer N-insertions in productive TCRs than the 666-donor mean, according to what a later analysis found. For TCR beta chains, V- and J-gene trimming was later linked to a missense DCLRE1C variant.

Germline lookup yields CDR1 GTSNPN and CDR2 SVGIG (reference sequence). Trimming cost V 0 bases and J 9 bases, with 12 bases left between them. The CDR3 covers 13 residues. The source is a woman aged 30 to 39 in good health and CMV-seronegative. The rearrangement joins TRBV30 to TRBJ1-5, with a tentative D call TRBD1 (5 bases). Sequencing was carried out using PBMCs. The chain's CDR3 is CAWSVGQGRPQHF. CDR3 nucleotides: TGTGCCTGGAGTGTAGGGCAGGGCAGGCCCCAGCATTTT.